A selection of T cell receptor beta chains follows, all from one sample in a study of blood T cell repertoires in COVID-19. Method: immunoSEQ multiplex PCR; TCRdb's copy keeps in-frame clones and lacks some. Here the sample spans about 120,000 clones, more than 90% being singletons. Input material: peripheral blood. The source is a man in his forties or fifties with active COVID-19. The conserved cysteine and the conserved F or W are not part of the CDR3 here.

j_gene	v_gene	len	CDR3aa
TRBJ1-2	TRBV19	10	ASRTEIYGYT
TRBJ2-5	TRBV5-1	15	ASSLVGRVTLQETQY
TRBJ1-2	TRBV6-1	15	ASSESEGTALNYGYT
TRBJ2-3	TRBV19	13	ASSPGGSSTDTQY
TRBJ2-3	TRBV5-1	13	ASSVSGGGTDTQY
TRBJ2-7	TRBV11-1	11	ASSPRQGLEQY
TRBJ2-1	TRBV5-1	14	ASSKGGLAGYNEQF
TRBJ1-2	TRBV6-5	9	ASSSNYGYT
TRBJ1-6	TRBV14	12	ASSRQGVFSPLH
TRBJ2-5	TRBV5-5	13	ASSLDRGHRETQY
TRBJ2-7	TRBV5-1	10	ASSLAGLEQY
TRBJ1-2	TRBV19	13	ASTNTGQGRYGYT
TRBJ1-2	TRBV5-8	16	ASRSLLGQGAPNDGYT
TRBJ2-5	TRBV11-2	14	ASSTTYGGTMETQY
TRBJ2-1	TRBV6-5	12	ASSYDTGYNEQF
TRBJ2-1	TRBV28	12	ASSFDRGRGEQF
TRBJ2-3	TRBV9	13	ASSVGLQGADTQY
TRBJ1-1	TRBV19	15	ASNPTGGPSMNTEAF
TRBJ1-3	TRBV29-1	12	SVQRPTAGNTIY
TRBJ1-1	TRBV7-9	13	ASSLAGQGGTEAF
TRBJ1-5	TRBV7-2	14	ASGAGTAHSNQPQH
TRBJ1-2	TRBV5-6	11	ASSKDRRDGYT
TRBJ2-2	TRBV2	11	ASSTLDTGELF
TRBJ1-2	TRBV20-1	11	SASRGARYGYT
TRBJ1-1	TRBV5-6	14	ASSLFINQGLTEAF
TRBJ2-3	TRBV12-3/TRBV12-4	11	ASSFRESDTQY
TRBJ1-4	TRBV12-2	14	ASRLAKDRGKEKLF
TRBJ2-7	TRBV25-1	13	ASSEFSGGSYEQY
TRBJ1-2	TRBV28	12	ASYGPSGIYGYT
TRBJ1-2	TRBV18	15	ASSPGKLAVSGDGYT
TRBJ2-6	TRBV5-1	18	ASSSGDRRRIFSGANVLT
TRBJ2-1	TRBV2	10	ASSGEYNEQF
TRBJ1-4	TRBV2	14	ASKGRGWGSGEKLF
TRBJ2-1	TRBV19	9	ASSGAVEQF
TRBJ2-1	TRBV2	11	ASSTTGYNEQF
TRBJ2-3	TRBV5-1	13	ASSLASETTDTQY
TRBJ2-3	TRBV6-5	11	ASESAATDTQY
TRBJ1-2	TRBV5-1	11	ASSHEEGSGYT
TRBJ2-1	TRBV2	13	ASSEEQGRSNEQF
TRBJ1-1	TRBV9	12	ASSVGTGNTEAF
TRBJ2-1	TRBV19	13	ASSIRDRDDNEQF
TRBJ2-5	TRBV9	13	ASSPLLGGSETQY
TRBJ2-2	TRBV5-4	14	ASSYSPGGSTGELF
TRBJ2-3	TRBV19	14	ASNFGHFNRQDTQY
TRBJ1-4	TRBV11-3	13	ASSLSGLTNEKLF
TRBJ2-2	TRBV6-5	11	ASTLKNTGELF
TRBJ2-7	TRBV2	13	ASSRDRLGSYEQY
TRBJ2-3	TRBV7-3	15	ASSFGTSGGSTDTQY
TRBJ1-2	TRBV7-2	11	ASSSYREYGYT
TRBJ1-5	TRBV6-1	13	ASSETGARWQPQH
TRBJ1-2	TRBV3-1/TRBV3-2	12	ASSQVAGDRGYT
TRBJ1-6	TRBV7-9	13	ASSGGPGGNSPLH